This T cell receptor beta chain is from a study of cytotoxic CD8 clonotypes in ibrutinib-treated CLL. V was cut by 4 bases and J by 7 bases, with 23 bases left in between. CDR1 is SNHLY and CDR2 is FYNNEI in the germline V gene. The CDR3 runs 16 residues. Sequenced by immunoSEQ multiplex PCR; TCRdb stores in-frame clones only, minus some. The table has more than 200,000 clones, about 75% seen once. The sequencing here drew on PBMCs, taken after 12 months of ibrutinib treatment. The receptor comes from a human donor with chronic lymphocytic leukemia. The genes are TRBV2 and TRBJ2-7; D not resolved. Here the CDR3 reads CASSGQGKSPMWEQYF. CDR3 nucleotide sequence: TGTGCCAGCAGTGGCCAAGGGAAGTCCCCCATGTGGGAGCAGTACTTC.